The 15 T cell receptor beta chains below come from one sample, sequenced in a study of blood T cell repertoires in COVID-19. The protocol was immunoSEQ multiplex PCR, while the TCRdb copy is restricted to in-frame clones and leaves out a portion. The data hold about 300,000 clones, with over 70% observed a single time. Specimen: peripheral blood. These receptors originate from a woman aged 40 to 55 who had recovered from COVID-19.

The gene calls are TRBV12-3 or TRBV12-4 and TRBJ1-3, with a weak D call TRBD1 (5 bases). V was trimmed by 11 bases and J by 0 bases, leaving 11 bases between them. This CDR3 is built from 13 residues. CDR3: CACSGGSGNTIYF. The DNA of the CDR3 is TGTGCCTGCTCCGGGGGCTCTGGAAACACCATATATTTT.

V usage is TRBV10-3 and J usage is TRBJ2-6, with TRBD2 as a possible D gene (6 bases). The CDR3 runs 16 residues. The V gene lost 3 bases and the J gene lost 4 bases, with 13 bases spanning the gap. Germline V lookup: CDR1 ENHRY, CDR2 SYGVKD. CDR3 coding DNA: TGTGCCATCAGTGAATGGGGGGTAGCAGGGGCCAACGTCCTGACTTTC. Its translation is CAISEWGVAGANVLTF.

The chain has TRBV12-3 or TRBV12-4 and TRBJ1-6; 7 bases fit TRBD1. V dropped 5 bases and J dropped 8; count of bases not matched to a gene: 3. CDR3 size: 13 residues. The DNA for the CDR3 is TGTGCCAGCAGTCGACAGGGAGATTCACCCCTCCACTTT. The encoded protein is CASSRQGDSPLHF.

This clone has just one count. The CDR3 DNA sequence: TGTGCCAGCAGCTTAATCGGGACAGACGTTGGCTATGGCTACACCTTC. Its translation is CASSLIGTDVGYGYTF. The rearrangement joins TRBV7-3 to TRBJ1-2; 7 bases are a match to TRBD1. Germline values: CDR1 SGHTA, CDR2 FQGTGA. CDR3 length: 16 residues. The ends lost 1 base at V and 4 bases at J; junction bases unmatched: 9.

The chain carries TRBV10-3 and TRBJ2-7, with 8 bases lining up with TRBD1. The CDR3 has 12 amino acids. Per germline, CDR1 ENHRY and CDR2 SYGVKD. The V and J ends lost 10 bases and 3 bases, in that order; junction bases with no gene match: 5. The CDR3 DNA reads as TGTGCCACCCGACAGGGGTACTACGAGCAGTACTTC. Amino acids: CATRQGYYEQYF.

The chain employs TRBV27 and TRBJ1-1; D gene unclear. Germline V gene sequence: CDR1 MNHEY, CDR2 SMNVEV (reference sequence). The length of the CDR3 is 14 residues. Trimming shortened V by 2 bases and J by 3 bases, and 10 bases separated the two germline ends. The CDR3 loop is CASSLTGSDTEAFF. The CDR3 nucleotides are TGTGCCAGCAGTTTAACGGGGAGCGACACTGAAGCTTTCTTT.

This clone was detected a few times. This rearrangement joins TRBV12-3 or TRBV12-4 to TRBJ1-2, with D perhaps matching TRBD1 (6 bases). This CDR3 has 13 residues. V was clipped by 5 bases and J by 5 bases, with 12 bases between them. The CDR3, as DNA: TGTGCCAGCAGTCTCCGGACAGAGTATGGCTACACCTTC. Residues: CASSLRTEYGYTF.

The chain carries TRBV4-2 and TRBJ2-3, with 9 bases fitting TRBD2. The CDR3 covers 17 residues. Germline V gives CDR1 LGHNA, CDR2 YNFKEQ. The V gene end was trimmed by 1 base and the J gene end by 4 bases; junction bases not matched to a gene: 9. The CDR3 region is CASSQVVGGGAPDTQYF. The CDR3 DNA follows: TGTGCCAGCAGCCAAGTTGTCGGCGGGGGGGCCCCAGATACGCAGTATTTT.

This chain's CDR3 is CASSSETGGEYF. In DNA form, the CDR3 reads TGTGCCAGCAGCTCCGAGACAGGGGGCGAGTACTTC. V and J are TRBV6-5 and TRBJ2-7; 10 nucleotides agree with TRBD1. Germline lookup yields CDR1 MNHEY and CDR2 SVGAGI. V was clipped by 6 bases and J by 11 bases; unmatched bases: 7. The CDR3 length is 12 residues.

The rearrangement uses TRBV10-3 and TRBJ1-1, with 9 bases identical to TRBD1. Germline-derived CDR1 and CDR2 are ENHRY and SYGVKD. The CDR3 is 14 residues long. J gave up 7 bases and V 6 bases, and 9 bases lay outside the gene matches. The CDR3 sequence is CAIRPGQGKDEAFF. The CDR3 nucleotides read TGTGCCATCAGGCCGGGACAGGGTAAGGATGAAGCTTTCTTT.

There are a few counts of this clone. This CDR3 is CASSPHAGGGYTF. CDR3 in DNA: TGTGCCAGTAGTCCCCACGCGGGCGGAGGCTACACCTTC. The V gene is TRBV19, the J gene TRBJ1-2; no reliable D call. This CDR3 contains 13 residues. V lost 5 bases, J lost 8 bases, and 15 bases lay in between. CDR1 is LNHDA, CDR2 SQIVND, per germline (reference sequence).

This clone is a singleton in its sample. This chain uses TRBV11-2 with TRBJ2-1; 9 nucleotides line up with TRBD1. The germline V gene encodes CDR1 SGHAT and CDR2 FQNNGV. The V segment lost 0 bases and the J segment 4 bases; nucleotides outside the gene matches: 1. The CDR3 sequence is 15 residues long. The CDR3 loop is CASSLDGTGYNEQFF. The CDR3 bases are TGTGCCAGCAGCTTAGATGGGACAGGGTACAATGAGCAGTTCTTC.

The V and J genes are TRBV6-1 and TRBJ1-5; tentative D call: TRBD1 (6 bases). V lost 3 bases to trimming and J lost 9 bases, with 12 bases between them. This CDR3 region has 13 residues. Germline V CDR1 and CDR2: MNHNS, SASEGT. CDR3 coding DNA: TGTGCCAGCAGTGAGTCCCACAGGGTGCCCCAGCATTTT. This translates into CASSESHRVPQHF.

The gene calls are TRBV6-1 and TRBJ2-5; 9 bases are a match to TRBD2. The CDR3 is 18 amino acids. Germline V gene data show CDR1 as MNHNS and CDR2 as SASEGT. Trimming took 1 base from V and 5 from J; bases not matched to a gene: 14. Here the CDR3 DNA reads TGTGCCAGCAGTGAAGGGGCCGCGGGGGGGCGCCCCCTCGAGACCCAGTACTTC. Encoded protein: CASSEGAAGGRPLETQYF.

The chain has TRBV4-3 and TRBJ2-7; 7 nucleotides line up with TRBD1. In germline, CDR1 is LGHNA, CDR2 YSLEER. The CDR3 runs 15 residues. J lost 0 bases, V lost 1 base, and 3 bases had no gene match. The CDR3 DNA follows: TGCGCCAGCAGCCAAGCCCGGGACAGCTCCTACGAGCAGTACTTC. Translated: CASSQARDSSYEQYF.